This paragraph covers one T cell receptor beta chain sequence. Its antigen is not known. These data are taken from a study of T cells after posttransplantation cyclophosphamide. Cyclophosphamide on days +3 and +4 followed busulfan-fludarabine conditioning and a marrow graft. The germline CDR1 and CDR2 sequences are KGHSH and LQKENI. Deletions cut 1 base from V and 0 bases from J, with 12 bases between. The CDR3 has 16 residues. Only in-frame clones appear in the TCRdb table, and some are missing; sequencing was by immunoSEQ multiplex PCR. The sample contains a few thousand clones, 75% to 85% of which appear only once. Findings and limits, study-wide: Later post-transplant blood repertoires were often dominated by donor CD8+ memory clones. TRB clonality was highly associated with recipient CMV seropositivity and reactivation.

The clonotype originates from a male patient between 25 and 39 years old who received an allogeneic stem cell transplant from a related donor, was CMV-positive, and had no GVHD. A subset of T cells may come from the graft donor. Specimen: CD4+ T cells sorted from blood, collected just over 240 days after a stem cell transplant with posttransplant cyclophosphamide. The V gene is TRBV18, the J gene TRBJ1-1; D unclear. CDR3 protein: CASSPREGRVNTEAFF. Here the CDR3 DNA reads TGTGCCAGCTCACCACGTGAGGGAAGGGTGAACACTGAAGCTTTCTTT.